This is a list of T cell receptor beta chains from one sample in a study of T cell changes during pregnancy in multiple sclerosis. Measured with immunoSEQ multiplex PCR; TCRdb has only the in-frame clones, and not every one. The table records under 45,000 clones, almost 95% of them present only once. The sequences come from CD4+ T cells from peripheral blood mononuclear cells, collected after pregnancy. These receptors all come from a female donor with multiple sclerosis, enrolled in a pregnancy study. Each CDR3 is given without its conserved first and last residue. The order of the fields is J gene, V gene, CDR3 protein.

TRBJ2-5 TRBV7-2 ASSPLLVAGGETQY
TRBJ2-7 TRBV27 ASKHRESSYEQY
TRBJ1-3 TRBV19 ASSIRAPGNTIY
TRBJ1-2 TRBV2 ASRSGGTYGYT
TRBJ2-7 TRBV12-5 AIGTGGFYEQY
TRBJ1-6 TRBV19 ASSPTGRGLVPLH
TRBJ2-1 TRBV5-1 ASSLGGGTYNEQF
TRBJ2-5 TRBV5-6 ASSSRRRQGETQY
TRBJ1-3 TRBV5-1 ASSSTGVKDTIY
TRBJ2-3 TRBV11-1 ASSPPRGISPRADTQY
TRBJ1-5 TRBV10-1 ASSETPMSAQH
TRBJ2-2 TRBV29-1 SVWGRGTGELF
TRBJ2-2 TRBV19 ASTISSIGELF
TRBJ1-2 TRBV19 ASSISLSADYGYT
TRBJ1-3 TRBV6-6 ASSYGQGSGNTIY
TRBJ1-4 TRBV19 ASSIPTGLNEKLF
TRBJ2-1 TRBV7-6 ASSLGHYNEQF
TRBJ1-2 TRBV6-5 ASLGSGTFNPT
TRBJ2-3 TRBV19 ASSIVRLAGSTDTQY
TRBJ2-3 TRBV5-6 ASSLTRQADTQY
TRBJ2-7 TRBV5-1 ASRKTGGNYEQY
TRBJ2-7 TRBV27 ASSSVRDRALYEQY
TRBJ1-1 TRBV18 ASSPGRVEAF
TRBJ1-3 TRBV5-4 ASSLGGGTGNTIY